The 18 T cell receptor beta chains presented below share a single source sample, sequenced in a study of T-cell memory formation after mild COVID-19. Each CDR3 protein is one row after TCRdb ran MiXCR on the 5' RACE reads. The sample has about 130,000 distinct CDR3 sequences, roughly 24% seen once. The sample taken for sequencing was PBMCs or a T cell subset sorted from them (not recorded which). The receptors here all came from an adult woman who had mild COVID-19 (a few samples of this study predate the infection). Cell type and time point are not known.

This clonotype was seen ten or more times. The chain recombines TRBV7-6 with TRBJ2-5; maybe TRBD1 (6 bases). Trimming shortened V by 0 bases and J by 3 bases, and 8 bases separated the two germline ends. The germline V gene encodes CDR1 SGHVS and CDR2 FNYEAQ. The CDR3 has 14 residues. The CDR3 DNA follows: TGTGCCAGCAGCTTAGCCCCAGGGGAAGAGACCCAGTACTTC. Translating gives CASSLAPGEETQYF. Looking up the rest from reference TRBV7-6 and TRBJ2-5 gives the full variable domain: GAGVSQSPRYKVTKRGQDVALRCDPISGHVSLYWYRQALGQGPEFLTYFNYEAQQDKSGLPNDRFSAERPEGSISTLTIQRTEQRDSAMYRCASSLAPGEETQYFGPGTRLLVL.

The chain links TRBV30 to TRBJ1-1; tentatively, D is TRBD1 (5 bases). The germline V gene has CDR1 GTSNPN and CDR2 SVGIG (reference sequence). V dropped 3 bases and J dropped 2 bases, with 13 bases sitting between them. The CDR3 is 14 amino acids. The CDR3 region has the DNA TGTGCCTGGAGCTTGGACGGACAAAACACTGAAGCTTTCTTT. It yields the protein CAWSLDGQNTEAFF. Drawing the rest from reference TRBV30 and TRBJ1-1, the complete variable domain is SQTIHQWPATLVQPVGSPLSLECTVEGTSNPNLYWYRQAAGRGLQLLFYSVGIGQISSEVPQNLSASRPQDRQFILSSKKLLLSDSGFYLCAWSLDGQNTEAFFGQGTRLTVV.

This clonotype appeared a few times. V usage is TRBV24-1 and J usage is TRBJ2-1, with D unclear. Trimming cost V 3 bases and J 4 bases, with 3 bases left between them. The CDR3 is 12 amino acids. From germline, CDR1 is KGHDR and CDR2 SFDVKD. DNA of the CDR3: TGTGCCACCAGTGATGGGTACAATGAGCAGTTCTTC. Translating gives CATSDGYNEQFF.

The chain employs TRBV4-1 and TRBJ1-1; 8 nucleotides align to TRBD1. Germline V gene lookup returns CDR1 MGHRA and CDR2 YSYEKL. The CDR3 extends over 17 amino acids. J gave up 4 bases and V 3 bases, and 13 bases lay outside the gene matches. CDR3 residues: CASSQDQGALWFTEAFF. The CDR3 DNA sequence: TGCGCCAGCAGCCAGGACCAGGGGGCTCTATGGTTCACTGAAGCTTTCTTT.

This clonotype showed up just once. The chain carries TRBV11-1 and TRBJ2-7, with D perhaps matching TRBD1 (6 bases). The CDR3 extends over 17 amino acids. Germline CDR1 SGHAT, CDR2 FQDESV (reference sequence). Trimming stripped 1 base from V and 0 bases from J, with 16 bases between. CDR3 in amino acids: CASSLDSFRGYSYEQYF. Here the CDR3 DNA reads TGTGCCAGCAGCTTAGACTCTTTCAGGGGATACTCCTACGAGCAGTACTTC.

This chain links TRBV15 with TRBJ2-7; 8 bases line up with TRBD1. J gave up 7 bases and V 1 base, and 6 bases lay outside the gene matches. The CDR3 has 14 amino acids. Germline V CDR1 and CDR2: LNHNV, YYDKDF (reference sequence). The CDR3 bases are TGTGCCACCAGCAGAGCGCTTACAGGGGGGGAGCAGTACTTC. The encoded protein is CATSRALTGGEQYF.

This clonotype appeared a few times. The chain joins TRBV7-9 to TRBJ2-7; TRBD1 matches at 8 bases. The CDR3 contains 15 residues. V lost 3 bases, J lost 5 bases, and 9 bases stayed unmatched. The germline V gene encodes CDR1 SEHNR and CDR2 FQNEAQ (reference sequence). The CDR3 coding sequence is TGTGCCAGCAGCTTTACAGGGGGAGAGAACGACGAGCAGTACTTC. Protein product: CASSFTGGENDEQYF.

This clonotype was observed a few times. The chain couples TRBV29-1 to TRBJ2-1, with TRBD2 identical over 8 bases. Trimming took 2 bases from V and 6 from J; bases not matched to a gene: 12. CDR3 length: 16 amino acids. CDR1 is SQVTM, CDR2 ANQGSEA, per germline. CDR3 residues: CSVEFEREGPLNEQFF. Written as DNA, the CDR3 is TGCAGCGTTGAATTTGAACGGGAGGGCCCCCTCAATGAGCAGTTCTTC.

This clonotype was found a few times. The chain uses TRBV15 and TRBJ2-7; tentative D call: TRBD2 (7 bases). Trimming removed 5 bases at V and 0 bases at J, with 14 bases between. The CDR3 is made up of 15 amino acids. Germline CDR1 and CDR2: LNHNV and YYDKDF (reference sequence). In DNA, the CDR3 is TGTGCCACCAGCCGGGGGGACAAGCCCTCCTACGAGCAGTACTTC. This translates into CATSRGDKPSYEQYF.

This chain uses TRBV9 with TRBJ2-1; D gene uncertain. CDR1 SGDLS and CDR2 YYNGEE come from the germline V gene. The V and J ends lost 0 bases and 9 bases respectively, with 4 bases between them. This CDR3 has 11 amino acids. CDR3 residues: CASSVGSEQFF. Written as DNA, the CDR3 is TGTGCCAGCAGCGTAGGGTCTGAGCAGTTCTTC.

The gene calls are TRBV10-3 and TRBJ2-7, with D perhaps matching TRBD1 or TRBD2 (5 bases each). In germline, CDR1 is ENHRY, CDR2 SYGVKD. V was cut by 4 bases and J by 0 bases, with 22 bases left in between. The CDR3 runs to 18 residues. CDR3 region: CAISAGGRGSESSYEQYF. DNA of the CDR3: TGTGCCATCAGTGCAGGAGGAAGGGGCAGCGAGAGCTCCTACGAGCAGTACTTC.

This clonotype was seen only once. The chain links TRBV4-1 to TRBJ2-7; TRBD2 matches at 7 bases. V shed 0 bases, J shed 4 bases, and the junction held 6 bases outside the gene matches. Per germline, CDR1 MGHRA and CDR2 YSYEKL. CDR3 length: 15 residues. The CDR3 loop is CASSQDDAGVYEQYF. Written as DNA, the CDR3 is TGCGCCAGCAGCCAAGACGATGCGGGGGTGTACGAGCAGTACTTC.

This chain uses TRBV7-9 with TRBJ2-7; TRBD1 is a possible D gene (8 bases). V lost 5 bases to trimming and J lost 6 bases, with 23 bases between them. Germline CDR1 is SEHNR and CDR2 is FQNEAQ (reference sequence). This CDR3 is built from 16 residues. The CDR3: CASSGVRTGRASEQYF. CDR3 in DNA: TGTGCCAGCAGCGGGGTCAGGACAGGGAGGGCCTCCGAGCAGTACTTC.

This clonotype was counted a few times. This rearrangement joins TRBV11-2 to TRBJ2-7, with D perhaps assigned TRBD1 or TRBD2 (5 bases each). The CDR3 spans 15 residues. V shed 5 bases and J shed 4 bases, with 18 bases lying between them. The V gene's germline CDR1 is SGHAT and CDR2 FQNNGV. DNA for the CDR3: TGTGCCAGCAGCGGCAGTGGGACCCCACGATACGAGCAGTACTTC. Translated: CASSGSGTPRYEQYF. The full variable domain, completed using reference TRBV11-2 and TRBJ2-7, is EAGVAQSPRYKIIEKRQSVAFWCNPISGHATLYWYQQILGQGPKLLIQFQNNGVVDDSQLPKDRFSAERLKGVDSTLKIQPAKLEDSAVYLCASSGSGTPRYEQYFGPGTRLTVT.

The rearrangement uses TRBV7-6 and TRBJ1-3; D unclear. Germline loops: CDR1 SGHVS, CDR2 FNYEAQ. The germline V and J ends were trimmed by 5 bases and 1 base, with 12 bases remaining between them. CDR3 length: 15 residues. CDR3 in DNA: TGTGCCAGCAGCCCCGAGACGATTTCTGGAAACACCATATATTTT. Translated: CASSPETISGNTIYF. The full variable domain, in which reference TRBV7-6 and TRBJ1-3 provide the parts outside the CDR3, is GAGVSQSPRYKVTKRGQDVALRCDPISGHVSLYWYRQALGQGPEFLTYFNYEAQQDKSGLPNDRFSAERPEGSISTLTIQRTEQRDSAMYRCASSPETISGNTIYFGEGSWLTVV.

This clonotype has a handful of counts. This chain joins TRBV5-1 and TRBJ2-1; TRBD2 agrees at 7 bases. The germline gives CDR1 SGHRS, CDR2 YFSETQ. CDR3 size: 14 residues. V dropped 7 bases and J dropped 8; count of bases not matched to a gene: 12. This CDR3 is CASGPEGLDDEQFF. CDR3 bases: TGCGCCAGCGGCCCCGAAGGACTAGACGATGAGCAGTTCTTC.

The sample holds one count of this clonotype. The CDR3: CASRPSLGSTDTQYF. CDR3 DNA: TGTGCCAGCAGACCGTCATTGGGAAGCACAGATACGCAGTATTTT. The rearrangement uses TRBV6-1 and TRBJ2-3, with no clear D. The CDR3 totals 15 residues. V lost 6 bases, J lost 0 bases, and 13 bases lay in between. The germline CDR1 and CDR2 sequences are MNHNS and SASEGT.

In this sample, this clonotype turned up a few times. V and J are TRBV7-9 and TRBJ2-1; a possible D gene is TRBD1 (6 bases). Germline CDR1 is SEHNR and CDR2 is FQNEAQ (reference sequence). V lost 3 bases, J lost 6 bases, and 18 bases lay in between. The CDR3 is 16 residues long. The CDR3 coding sequence is TGTGCCAGCAGCTTGGGGGCAGGGCTCCTAGGCAATGAGCAGTTCTTC. It codes for CASSLGAGLLGNEQFF.